The 27 T cell receptor beta chains given below trace back to one sample, sequenced in a study of blood T cell repertoires in COVID-19 (dated by TCRdb to about 2020). Library construction relied on the immunoSEQ multiplex PCR assay. TCRdb took over this immuneACCESS table, retaining in-frame rearrangements with V and J assigned. Such tables are incomplete; in checked studies, under half of the missing clones stem from an unresolved V gene, and the remainder is unexplained. In all, the sample holds roughly 300,000 clones, and 80% to 85% of those were seen once. About 3.2% of the sample is in the top ten clones. The sample was peripheral blood. The source of these receptors is an older woman with active or convalescent COVID-19.

The gene calls are TRBV4-3 and TRBJ2-3, with 8 bases that match TRBD2. V lost 5 bases to trimming and J lost 4 bases; unmatched junction nucleotides: 14. Per the germline V gene, CDR1 is LGHNA and CDR2 is YSLEER. The CDR3 length is 17 residues. The CDR3 region has the DNA TGCGCCAGCAGCGCCTCCTCGGGGGGGGCGGGCGCAGATACGCAGTATTTT. The encoded protein is CASSASSGGAGADTQYF.

The chain couples TRBV14 to TRBJ1-4; D uncertain. Germline CDR1 is SGHDN and CDR2 is FVKESK. With 4 bases removed from V and 1 base from J, the gap between germline ends came to 7 bases. CDR3 length: 14 residues. CDR3 sequence: CASSPRITNEKLFF. The CDR3 DNA follows: TGTGCCAGCAGCCCCCGTATAACTAATGAAAAACTGTTTTTT.

V gene TRBV5-1 combines with J gene TRBJ2-5; the match to TRBD2 covers 12 bases. From germline, CDR1 is SGHRS and CDR2 YFSETQ. The V gene end was trimmed by 1 base and the J gene end by 3 bases; junction bases not matched to a gene: 4. CDR3 length: 16 amino acids. CDR3 in amino acids: CASSLWASGGEETQYF. The CDR3 nucleotides are TGCGCCAGCAGCTTGTGGGCTAGCGGGGGGGAAGAGACCCAGTACTTC.

This rearrangement joins TRBV9 to TRBJ2-7; D is unresolved. The germline V and J ends were trimmed by 4 bases and 0 bases, with 5 bases remaining between them. Per germline, CDR1 SGDLS and CDR2 YYNGEE. The CDR3 consists of 12 residues. The CDR3 spells CASSSNSYEQYF. CDR3 in DNA: TGTGCCAGCAGCTCCAACTCCTACGAGCAGTACTTC.

The V call is TRBV7-8, the J call TRBJ1-1; a possible D gene is TRBD1 (6 bases). In germline, CDR1 is SGHVS, CDR2 FQNEAQ. With 1 base removed from V and 3 bases from J, the gap between germline ends came to 12 bases. The CDR3 extends over 15 amino acids. CDR3 region: CASSLEGGRDTEAFF. In DNA form, the CDR3 reads TGTGCCAGCAGCTTAGAAGGGGGGAGGGACACTGAAGCTTTCTTT.

The chain links TRBV10-3 to TRBJ2-5; 8 nucleotides agree with TRBD2. Trimming removed 4 bases from V and 3 bases from J; junction bases left unmatched: 4. The CDR3 runs 14 residues. CDR1 is ENHRY and CDR2 is SYGVKD in the germline V gene. The chain's CDR3 is CAISGGGLEETQYF. The CDR3 region has the DNA TGTGCCATCAGTGGCGGGGGGCTTGAAGAGACCCAGTACTTC.

The chain joins TRBV5-1 to TRBJ1-6; TRBD1 agrees at 10 bases. V was pared by 4 bases and J by 8 bases, with 9 bases of the junction left unmatched. This CDR3 has 16 amino acids. The germline CDR1 and CDR2 sequences are SGHRS and YFSETQ. The CDR3 spells CASSGQGGLFHSPLHF. CDR3 sequence (DNA): TGCGCCAGCAGCGGACAGGGGGGGCTGTTTCATTCACCCCTCCACTTT. Together with reference TRBV5-1 and TRBJ1-6, the CDR3 gives the full variable domain: KAGVTQTPRYLIKTRGQQVTLSCSPISGHRSVSWYQQTPGQGLQFLFEYFSETQRNKGNFPGRFSGRQFSNSRSEMNVSTLELGDSALYLCASSGQGGLFHSPLHFGNGTRLTVT.

The chain uses TRBV4-1 and TRBJ1-2; maybe TRBD1 (6 bases). Trimming shortened V by 4 bases and J by 7 bases, and 19 bases separated the two germline ends. The CDR3 runs to 15 residues. CDR1 MGHRA and CDR2 YSYEKL come from the germline V gene. CDR3 sequence: CASSPPGGGAVGYTF. In DNA, the CDR3 is TGCGCCAGCAGCCCCCCGGGAGGGGGAGCGGTTGGCTACACCTTC.

A word on this clone: In the same sample, other DNA sequences code for this CDR3. This rearrangement joins TRBV5-1 to TRBJ1-2, with 7 bases lining up with TRBD1. V shed 3 bases, J shed 2 bases, and the junction held 10 bases outside the gene matches. The V gene's germline CDR1 is SGHRS and CDR2 YFSETQ. This CDR3 is built from 16 residues. The CDR3 is CASSSLPGTANYGYTF. CDR3 in DNA: TGCGCCAGCAGCTCTCTTCCGGGGACAGCGAACTATGGCTACACCTTC.

CDR3 sequence: CAISESTGMGETQYF. The CDR3, as DNA: TGTGCCATCAGTGAGTCGACAGGAATGGGAGAGACCCAGTACTTC. The chain is built from TRBV10-3 and TRBJ2-5, with D tentatively TRBD1 (6 bases). Per the germline V gene, CDR1 is ENHRY and CDR2 is SYGVKD. V was trimmed by 0 bases and J by 4 bases, leaving 12 bases between them. The CDR3 loop spans 15 amino acids.

The gene calls are TRBV5-4 and TRBJ1-5, with 7 positions matching TRBD1. Trimming removed 2 bases from V and 3 bases from J; junction bases left unmatched: 2. The CDR3 is 14 amino acids. Germline CDR1 SGHNT, CDR2 YYREEE (reference sequence). The CDR3 sequence is CASSLGTDNQPQHF. CDR3 DNA: TGTGCCAGCAGCTTAGGGACAGACAATCAGCCCCAGCATTTT.

V usage is TRBV4-3 and J usage is TRBJ1-2; D gene ambiguous. This CDR3 comprises 14 residues. The germline CDR1 and CDR2 sequences are LGHNA and YSLEER. The V gene lost 3 bases and the J gene lost 3 bases, with 11 bases spanning the gap. In nucleotides, the CDR3 is TGCGCCAGCAGCCATGTAGGGCGGGACTATGGCTACACCTTC. This encodes CASSHVGRDYGYTF.

This clone was recorded a few times. The rearrangement joins TRBV27 to TRBJ1-6; 11 bases agree with TRBD1. The V gene's germline CDR1 is MNHEY and CDR2 SMNVEV (reference sequence). V trimming: 8 bases; J trimming: 10 bases; junction bases outside the gene matches: 10. CDR3 size: 15 residues. CDR3 DNA sequence: TGTGCCAGCCGGGGACAGGGGGTATGGAGGTCACCCCTCCACTTT. Encoded protein: CASRGQGVWRSPLHF.

This clone showed up just once. The rearrangement joins TRBV5-6 to TRBJ2-5, with D possibly being TRBD1 (5 bases). The CDR3 runs 15 residues. V was clipped by 4 bases and J by 0 bases, with 13 bases between them. Germline CDR1 is SGHDT and CDR2 is YYEEEE. The CDR3 reads CASSGKKDNQETQYF. CDR3 sequence (DNA): TGTGCCAGCAGCGGAAAGAAGGACAACCAAGAGACCCAGTACTTC.

In this sample, this clone turned up once. The chain is built from TRBV3-1 (or the pseudogene TRBV3-2) and TRBJ1-1; no definite D call. This CDR3 comprises 11 residues. The V gene lost 5 bases and the J gene lost 7 bases, with 8 bases spanning the gap. CDR1 is LGHDT, CDR2 YNNKEL, per germline (reference sequence). CDR3 DNA: TGTGCCAGCAGCGGGCGACATGAAGCTTTCTTT. Its protein is CASSGRHEAFF.

This clone was observed many times. The rearrangement joins TRBV5-6 to TRBJ2-7; no clear D. CDR3 length: 11 amino acids. V shed 4 bases and J shed 5 bases, with 7 bases lying between them. Germline V lookup: CDR1 SGHDT, CDR2 YYEEEE. The CDR3 DNA reads TGTGCCAGCAGCCCCAATGACGAGCAGTACTTC. This gives the protein CASSPNDEQYF.

This rearrangement joins TRBV6-5 to TRBJ2-5, with TRBD2 identical over 12 bases. This CDR3 has 14 amino acids. Germline assignment: CDR1 MNHEY and CDR2 SVGAGI. V was clipped by 5 bases and J by 4 bases; unmatched bases: 2. CDR3 DNA sequence: TGTGCCAGCAGTCAACTAGCGGGGGGAGAGACCCAGTACTTC. Amino acid sequence: CASSQLAGGETQYF.

The J gene is TRBJ2-7, the V gene TRBV7-2; 9 bases are a match to TRBD1. The CDR3 has 15 amino acids. Trimming removed 5 bases from V and 3 bases from J; junction bases left unmatched: 8. Germline V gene lookup returns CDR1 SGHTA and CDR2 FQGNSA. CDR3 amino acids: CASSVAGTGNYEQYF. CDR3 DNA sequence: TGTGCCAGCAGCGTCGCCGGGACAGGGAACTACGAGCAGTACTTC.

The CDR3 DNA reads as TGTGCCAGCCACCTGACAGGGAGTAGCAATCAGCCCCAGCATTTT. This gives the protein CASHLTGSSNQPQHF. The chain combines TRBV2 with TRBJ1-5; 7 bases are a match to TRBD1. The CDR3 spans 15 residues. Germline CDR1 is SNHLY and CDR2 is FYNNEI. The J segment lost 0 bases and the V segment lost 8 bases, leaving 7 bases of the junction unmatched.

V and J are TRBV3-1 (or the pseudogene TRBV3-2) and TRBJ2-5, with TRBD2 matching 8 bases. V shed 4 bases, J shed 5 bases, and the junction held 12 bases outside the gene matches. Germline CDR1 LGHDT, CDR2 YNNKEL (reference sequence). This CDR3 has 16 amino acids. CDR3 sequence: CASSPPPPGGPETQYF. CDR3 DNA sequence: TGTGCCAGCAGCCCGCCTCCTCCGGGGGGGCCCGAGACCCAGTACTTC.

In its sample, this clone was seen many times. This sequence joins TRBV9 and TRBJ1-1; TRBD1 aligns across 12 bases. The length of the CDR3 is 16 residues. Looked up from germline, CDR1 is SGDLS and CDR2 is YYNGEE. After removal of 3 bases from V and 0 bases from J, the junction contained 3 bases not matched to a gene. For the CDR3, the DNA is TGTGCCAGCAGCGCCGGGACAGGGGGCTTGAACACTGAAGCTTTCTTT. Its translation: CASSAGTGGLNTEAFF.

CDR3 loop: CASREQGGSYEQYF. DNA of the CDR3: TGTGCCAGCAGGGAACAGGGGGGGTCCTACGAGCAGTACTTC. The V gene is TRBV6-4, the J gene TRBJ2-7; TRBD1 is a possible D gene (8 bases). V lost 6 bases, J lost 1 base, and 13 bases lay in between. This CDR3 has 14 amino acids. Germline V gene sequence: CDR1 MRHNA, CDR2 SNTAGT.

V gene TRBV5-1 combines with J gene TRBJ2-7, with TRBD1 identical over 8 bases. V lost 5 bases, J lost 3 bases, and 7 bases stayed unmatched. The germline V gene has CDR1 SGHRS and CDR2 YFSETQ. CDR3 length: 14 amino acids. The CDR3 protein is CASRGITGGYEQYF. For the CDR3, the DNA is TGCGCCAGCAGGGGTATAACAGGGGGCTACGAGCAGTACTTC.

The J gene is TRBJ2-7, the V gene TRBV18; D remains ambiguous. Trimming stripped 2 bases from V and 5 bases from J, with 13 bases between. Germline CDR1 KGHSH, CDR2 LQKENI. CDR3 length: 14 residues. CDR3 bases: TGTGCCAGCTCACCAGGGCTGGGCCCCCACGAGCAGTACTTC. Its translation is CASSPGLGPHEQYF.

This chain connects TRBV10-3 to TRBJ2-7; maybe TRBD2 (5 bases). In germline, CDR1 is ENHRY, CDR2 SYGVKD. Trimming took 9 bases from V and 6 from J, leaving 15 bases between them. The CDR3 sequence is 12 residues long. CDR3 region: CAMKPEAGEQYF. CDR3 sequence (DNA): TGTGCCATGAAACCAGAGGCGGGCGAGCAGTACTTC.

This chain joins TRBV2 and TRBJ2-3, with D unresolved. This CDR3 spans 14 amino acids. With 4 bases removed from V and 0 bases from J, the gap between germline ends came to 8 bases. Germline V gives CDR1 SNHLY, CDR2 FYNNEI. CDR3 region: CASSAAVSTDTQYF. The CDR3 coding sequence is TGTGCCAGCAGTGCTGCGGTTAGCACAGATACGCAGTATTTT.

The gene calls are TRBV7-8 and TRBJ2-1, with D unresolved. The length of the CDR3 is 15 residues. V was pared by 3 bases and J by 0 bases, with 9 bases between. In germline, CDR1 is SGHVS, CDR2 FQNEAQ. In DNA, the CDR3 is TGTGCCAGCAGCTTGGCGGAGAGCTCCTACAATGAGCAGTTCTTC. Translated: CASSLAESSYNEQFF.